This T cell receptor (beta chain) appears in the sequencing data of a study of CD8 T cells in Susac syndrome (dated 2019 in TCRdb). Regarding the study in general: Repertoire sequencing was used to test whether CD8+ T cell activation and differentiation in Susac syndrome was antigen driven. CD8+ T cell repertoire clonality was compared between more than ten healthy donors, some 14 Susac syndrome patients and fewer than 19 multiple sclerosis patients. Paper-wide results and their limitations: The TCR sequencing and HLA analysis was acknowledged to have included a relatively small number of individuals.

Comment on this clonotype: Its target antigen remains unknown. Base quality data are lacking; no much larger clone is found one base away.

RNA was extracted using the RNeasy kit, and about 0.45 to 1 ug of the RNA was reverse transcribed with random hexamers. The immunoSEQ multiplex PCR assay, covering 54 Vbeta and 13 Jbeta segments, was used to amplify TCR beta CDR3 regions. PCR amplification bias was corrected using a synthetic template baseline for primer optimization and computational correction. In the original analysis: Reads were annotated to V, D and J genes per IMGT and analyzed with immunoSEQ Analyzer, keeping only productive sequences. To calculate clonality, Shannon entropy was normalized by log2 of the number of productive unique sequences and then subtracted from one. For each patient and control, public and private clones were evaluated within the 100 most prevalent clones. Clones were defined as Susac-specific when absent from the healthy and MS cohorts, from approximately 1,100 published viral clones and from other ImmuneACCESS disease sequences. TCRdb reworked the public reads: Q25 trimming with fastp, MiXCR clone assembly, productive beta chains retained. Merged by CDR3 protein, the rows form single entries marked with the most common genes and DNA. These V and J calls derive from TCRdb rather than the authors' analysis. The sample table contains more than 75,000 distinct CDR3 sequences; only one count was recorded for 90% to 95% of them. Of the sample, roughly 0.32% is held by the ten largest clones.

Peripheral blood CD8+ and CD4+ T cells from healthy donors, Susac syndrome patients and multiple sclerosis patients were profiled using high-throughput TCR beta sequencing. The healthy donors served as controls matched for age and sex. Bulk CD8+ and CD4+ T cells were purified magnetically by negative isolation, whereas CD8+ TEMRA cells were enriched by FACS. Blood was drawn into EDTA tubes, processed within 24 hours, and PBMCs were isolated by density gradient centrifugation. PBMCs intended for TCR sequencing were cryopreserved in liquid nitrogen and were subsequently thawed in a 37 degrees C water bath. Purity of sorted or isolated CD4+, CD8+ and CD8+ TEMRA cells was at least 90%. Unmatched junction bases come to 4, with V trimmed by 5 bases and J by 9 bases. CDR1 and CDR2 were assigned from the germline V gene (reference sequence) as DFQATT and SNEGSKA. CDR3 length: 11 amino acids, cysteine to phenylalanine. Left in the record is the CDR3 DNA by itself, 33 bases read in frame from the first base.

This sequence uses TRBV20-1 and TRBJ1-5, with TRBD1 identical over 7 junction bases. The sequence came from a human donor in good health. Sequenced material: CD8+ T cells from PBMCs. At the DNA level, the sequence is TGCAGTGCTTCCCAGGGGGGGCCCCAGCATTTT. It is translated as CSASQGGPQHF.